This T cell receptor beta chain comes out of a study of CD8 T cells in Susac syndrome (dated by TCRdb to the late 2010s). About the full investigation: Repertoire sequencing was used to test whether CD8+ T cell activation and differentiation in Susac syndrome was antigen driven. Clonality of the CD8+ T cell repertoire was compared between about a dozen healthy donors, about 14 Susac syndrome patients and around 16 multiple sclerosis patients.

Concerning this clonotype: Its recognized antigen is unknown. No clone much larger than this one lies a single base away; base qualities are absent.

On the study overall, not on this receptor specifically: The study acknowledged that relatively few individuals were included in the TCR sequencing and HLA analysis.

Trimmed from V: 3 bases; trimmed from J: 7 bases; junction bases lacking a gene match: 5. The CDR3 covers 12 residues, taking in both the cysteine and the phenylalanine. The kept DNA is CDR3 alone, 36 bases in frame from the first base. The germline V gene sets CDR1 to SQVTM and CDR2 to ANQGSEA. High-throughput TCR beta sequencing profiled peripheral blood CD8+ and CD4+ T cells from healthy donors, Susac syndrome patients and multiple sclerosis patients. Multiple sclerosis controls were treatment-naive patients with stable or active relapsing-remitting disease fulfilling revised McDonald criteria. Bulk CD8+ and CD4+ T cells were purified by magnetic negative isolation, whereas CD8+ TEMRA cells were enriched by FACS. Blood was drawn into EDTA tubes, processed within 24 hours, and PBMCs were isolated by density gradient centrifugation. PBMCs destined for TCR sequencing were cryopreserved in liquid nitrogen and later thawed in a 37 °C water bath. Purity of sorted or isolated CD4+, CD8+ and CD8+ TEMRA cells was at least 90%.

RNA was extracted using the RNeasy kit, and roughly 0.45 to 1 ug of the RNA was reverse transcribed with random hexamers. The immunoSEQ multiplex PCR assay, covering 54 Vbeta and 13 Jbeta segments, was used to amplify TCR beta CDR3 regions. To correct PCR amplification bias, a synthetic template baseline was used for both primer optimization and computational correction. Per the original workflow: Only productive sequences were kept, with reads annotated to V, D and J genes according to IMGT and analyzed in immunoSEQ Analyzer. Clonality was computed as one minus Shannon entropy normalized by log2 of the number of productive unique sequences. Public and private clones were assessed among the 100 most prevalent clones of each patient and control. A clone was defined as Susac-specific if it was absent from the healthy and MS cohorts, from roughly 1,000 published viral clones and from other ImmuneACCESS disease sequences. TCRdb cleaned the public reads at Q25 with fastp, built clones with MiXCR and kept in-frame beta chains. All rows with the same CDR3 protein become a single entry with the most common DNA and genes. TCRdb, not the authors, supplied the V and J calls. Recorded for this sample are about 52,000 distinct CDR3 sequences; roughly 93% of them occurred a single time. Around 0.55% of the sample lies in the top ten.

Source material: CD8+ T cells from PBMCs. The clonotype originates from a human donor with multiple sclerosis. The V and J genes are TRBV29-1 and TRBJ1-1; TRBD1 aligns with 7 central bases. Here is the DNA: TGCAGCGTTGATAGGGGGCTCGATGAAGCTTTCTTT. The encoded protein is CSVDRGLDEAFF.